The clone carrying this T cell receptor (beta chain) has more than one count but fewer than ten. The length of the CDR3 is 12 residues. The germline V and J ends were trimmed by 7 bases and 3 bases, with 10 bases remaining between them. Germline V gives CDR1 MDHEN, CDR2 SYDVKM. This sample stems from a study of response to subunit inactivated influenza vaccine. TCRdb reprocessed the RT-PCR reads with MiXCR, giving one entry per CDR3 protein. Here the sample spans about 540,000 distinct CDR3 sequences, around a quarter being singletons. Another study also made use of these data, one on T cells expressing NK-cell markers. As reported in that work: With UMIs, 5'RACE template switching was used to make TCR beta cDNA.

Sample: CD4+ T cells sorted from PBMCs, taken 11 to 12 days after vaccination. V and J are TRBV28 and TRBJ2-7; D is perhaps TRBD1 (5 bases). The source of this sequence is a man in his forties or fifties who received an inactivated influenza vaccine. DNA for the CDR3: TGTGCCAGCAAAAGCCAGGGCTACGAGCAGTACTTC. Its translation: CASKSQGYEQYF.